Here is one T cell receptor (beta chain) with its context. No antigen is known for it. The sample originates from a study of cytomegalovirus exposure and HLA in healthy donors. Whole-study findings and limits: Researchers catalogued about 160 TCR beta chains as cytomegalovirus-associated. Rarity marked most TCR sequences, yet some public TCRs occurred in many donors.

Donors were drawn from the roughly 110-subject validation cohort, separate from the approximately 680-subject first cohort. The protocol was immunoSEQ multiplex PCR, while the TCRdb copy is restricted to in-frame clones and leaves out a portion. The table lists about 65,000 clones, roughly nine tenths of them singletons. Germline V gene lookup returns CDR1 SGHRS and CDR2 YFSETQ. Deletions cut 4 bases from V and 3 bases from J, with 16 bases between. This CDR3 contains 15 residues. This clonotype was sampled from a woman aged 18 to 35 in good health and CMV-seronegative. V and J are TRBV5-1 and TRBJ1-1, with D unclear. The specimen sequenced was PBMCs. The CDR3 DNA reads TGCGCCAGCAGCCCCACGGCAGGTTCGGACACTGAAGCTTTCTTT. Residues: CASSPTAGSDTEAFF.